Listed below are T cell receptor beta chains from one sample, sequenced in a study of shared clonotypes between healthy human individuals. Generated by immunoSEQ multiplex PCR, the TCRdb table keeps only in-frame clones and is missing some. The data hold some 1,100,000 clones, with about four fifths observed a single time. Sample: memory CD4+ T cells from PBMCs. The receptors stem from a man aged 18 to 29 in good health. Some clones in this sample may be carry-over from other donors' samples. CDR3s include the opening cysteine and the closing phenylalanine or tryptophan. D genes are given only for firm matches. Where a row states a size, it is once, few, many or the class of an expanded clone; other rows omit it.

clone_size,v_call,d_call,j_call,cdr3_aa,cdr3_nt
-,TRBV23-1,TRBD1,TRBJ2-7,CASSHLVPGQPYEQYF,TGCGCCAGCAGTCACTTAGTCCCGGGACAGCCCTACGAGCAGTACTTC
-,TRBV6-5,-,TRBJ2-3,CAVRLRDTQYF,TGTGCCGTTCGACTCCGAGATACGCAGTATTTT
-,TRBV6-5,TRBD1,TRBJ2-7,CASRPGQPNEQYF,TGTGCCAGCAGACCGGGACAGCCGAACGAGCAGTACTTC
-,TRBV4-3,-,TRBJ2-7,CASSQDILGEQYF,TGCGCCAGCAGCCAAGATATTCTAGGCGAGCAGTACTTC
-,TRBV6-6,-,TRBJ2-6,CASSSPPGSGANVLTF,TGTGCCAGCAGTTCTCCCCCAGGGTCTGGGGCCAACGTCCTGACTTTC
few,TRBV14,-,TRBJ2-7,CASSGIGYYEQYF,TGTGCCAGCAGCGGCATAGGCTACTACGAGCAGTACTTC
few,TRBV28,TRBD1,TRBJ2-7,CASSRWDSFYEQYF,TGTGCCAGCAGCCGGTGGGACAGCTTCTACGAGCAGTACTTC
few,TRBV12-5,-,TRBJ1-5,CASGFANQPQHF,TGTGCTAGTGGTTTCGCCAATCAGCCCCAGCATTTT
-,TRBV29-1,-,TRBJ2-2,CSVGVGTNTGELFF,TGCAGCGTTGGAGTCGGGACGAACACCGGGGAGCTGTTTTTT
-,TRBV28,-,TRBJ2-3,CASSLPGFGTDTQYF,TGTGCCAGCAGTTTACCAGGGTTCGGCACAGATACGCAGTATTTT
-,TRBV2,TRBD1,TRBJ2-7,CASRTGVGEQYF,TGTGCCAGCAGGACAGGGGTTGGCGAGCAGTACTTC
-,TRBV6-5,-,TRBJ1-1,CASSSNTNTEAFF,TGTGCCAGCAGTTCTAATACCAACACTGAAGCTTTCTTT
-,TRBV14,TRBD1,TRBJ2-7,CASSPTRTGTVRRSFYEQYF,TGTGCCAGCAGCCCCACCCGGACAGGGACGGTACGCCGCTCCTTCTACGAGCAGTACTTC
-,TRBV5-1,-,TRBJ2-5,CASSSQGQAEETQYF,TGCGCCAGCAGCTCCCAGGGGCAGGCTGAAGAGACCCAGTACTTC
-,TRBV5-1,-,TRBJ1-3,CASSPTAGSGNTIYF,TGCGCCAGCAGCCCAACCGCCGGCTCTGGAAACACCATATATTTT
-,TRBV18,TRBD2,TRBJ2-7,CASSPGLAGNYEQYF,TGTGCCAGCTCACCGGGACTAGCGGGGAACTACGAGCAGTACTTC
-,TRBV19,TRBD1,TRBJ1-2,CASTGLAGQDLRGYTF,TGTGCCAGTACTGGGTTAGCAGGACAGGACCTTAGGGGCTACACCTTC
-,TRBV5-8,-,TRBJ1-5,CASTEGVGYAKPQHF,TGTGCCAGCACCGAAGGGGTTGGGTACGCGAAGCCCCAGCATTTT
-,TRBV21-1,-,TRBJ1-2,CASSGPSGYGYTF,TGTGCCAGCAGCGGGCCCTCAGGTTATGGCTACACCTTC
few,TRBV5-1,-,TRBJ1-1,CASRTFMNTEAFF,TGCGCCAGCAGGACATTCATGAACACTGAAGCTTTCTTT
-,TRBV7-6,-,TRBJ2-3,CASSLRPSASTDTQYF,TGTGCCAGCAGCTTGAGACCGAGTGCTAGCACAGATACGCAGTATTTT
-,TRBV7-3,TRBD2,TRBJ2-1,CASSFSGSDNEQFF,TGTGCCAGCAGCTTTAGCGGGAGCGACAATGAGCAGTTCTTC
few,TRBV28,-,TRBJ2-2,CASSLGGTGELFF,TGTGCCAGCAGTTTAGGGGGCACCGGGGAGCTGTTTTTT
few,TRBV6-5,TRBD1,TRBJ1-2,CATTFGTGGGYTF,TGTGCCACTACATTCGGGACAGGAGGTGGCTACACCTTC
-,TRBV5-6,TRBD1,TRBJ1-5,CASSLLGTRGDNQPQHF,TGTGCCAGCAGCTTGCTCGGTACCAGGGGGGATAATCAGCCCCAGCATTTT
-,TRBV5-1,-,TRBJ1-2,CASSPSSSGSDGYTF,TGCGCCAGCAGCCCCAGCTCGTCCGGGTCGGACGGCTACACCTTC
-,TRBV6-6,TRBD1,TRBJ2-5,CASKVGQGGQAQYF,TGTGCCAGCAAGGTCGGACAGGGGGGACAGGCCCAGTACTTC
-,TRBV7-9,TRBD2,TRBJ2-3,CASSLLAGPDTQYF,TGTGCCAGCAGCTTATTAGCGGGGCCAGATACGCAGTATTTT
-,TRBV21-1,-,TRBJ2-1,CASSKRAREKHNEQFF,TGTGCCAGCAGCAAAAGGGCCAGGGAAAAACACAATGAGCAGTTCTTC
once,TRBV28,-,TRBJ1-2,CASSLGRNYGYTF,TGTGCCAGCAGTTTAGGGCGGAACTATGGCTACACCTTC
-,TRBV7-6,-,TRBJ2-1,CASSDGRGARHNEQFF,TGTGCCAGCAGCGATGGTAGGGGCGCACGGCACAATGAGCAGTTCTTC
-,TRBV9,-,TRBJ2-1,CASSPHSEPYNEQFF,TGTGCCAGCAGCCCACACAGCGAACCGTACAATGAGCAGTTCTTC
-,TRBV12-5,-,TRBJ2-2,CASGLEGITGELFF,TGTGCTAGTGGTTTAGAAGGAATCACCGGGGAGCTGTTTTTT
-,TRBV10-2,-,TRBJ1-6,CASSEWGRSPLHF,TGCGCCAGCAGTGAGTGGGGGCGGTCACCCCTCCACTTT
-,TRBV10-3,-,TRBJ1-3,CATLGDYSGNTIYF,TGTGCCACCTTAGGAGACTACTCTGGAAACACCATATATTTT
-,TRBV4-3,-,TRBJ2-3,CASSQEGHTSFNTDTQYF,TGCGCCAGCAGCCAAGAGGGACATACCTCTTTTAACACAGATACGCAGTATTTT
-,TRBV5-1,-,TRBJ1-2,CASSLAGYGYTF,TGCGCCAGCAGCTTGGCGGGCTATGGCTACACCTTC
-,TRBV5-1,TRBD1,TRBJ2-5,CASSRDRVVETQYF,TGCGCCAGCAGCCGGGACAGGGTGGTCGAGACCCAGTACTTC
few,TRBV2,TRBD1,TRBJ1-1,CASSRRDRNTEAFF,TGTGCCAGCAGTAGGAGGGACAGAAACACTGAAGCTTTCTTT
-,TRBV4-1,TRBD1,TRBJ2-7,CASSQQTGMRSYEQYF,TGCGCCAGCAGCCAGCAGACAGGGATGAGATCCTACGAGCAGTACTTC
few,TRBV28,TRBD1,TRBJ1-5,CASSLTGQLNQPQHF,TGTGCCAGCAGTTTAACGGGACAGCTCAATCAGCCCCAGCATTTT
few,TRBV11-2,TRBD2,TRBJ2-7,CASSFLLAGSYEQYF,TGTGCCAGCAGCTTTCTACTAGCGGGATCCTACGAGCAGTACTTC
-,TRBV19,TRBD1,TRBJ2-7,CASSIRTGGSYEQYF,TGTGCCAGTAGTATTCGGACAGGGGGAAGCTACGAGCAGTACTTC
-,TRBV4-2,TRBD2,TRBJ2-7,CASSPGTSDPYEQYF,TGTGCCAGCAGCCCGGGGACTAGCGACCCCTACGAGCAGTACTTC
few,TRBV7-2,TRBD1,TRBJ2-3,CASSLEFGTGTQYF,TGTGCCAGCAGCTTAGAGTTCGGGACAGGTACGCAGTATTTT
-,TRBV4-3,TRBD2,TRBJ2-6,CASSPGGGGRYNVLTF,TGCGCCAGCAGCCCCGGGGGGGGAGGCCGATACAACGTCCTGACTTTC
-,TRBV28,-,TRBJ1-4,CASLEGGIGEKLFF,TGTGCCAGCCTCGAGGGAGGGATTGGCGAAAAACTGTTTTTT
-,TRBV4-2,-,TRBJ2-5,CASSQEGRLAETQYF,TGTGCCAGCAGCCAAGAGGGGCGTCTAGCGGAGACCCAGTACTTC
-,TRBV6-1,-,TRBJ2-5,CASSPWSWETQYF,TGTGCCAGCAGCCCTTGGAGCTGGGAGACCCAGTACTTC
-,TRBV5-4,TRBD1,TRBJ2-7,CASSAPGTGIYEQYF,TGTGCCAGCAGCGCACCCGGGACAGGGATTTACGAGCAGTACTTC
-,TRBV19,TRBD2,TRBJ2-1,CASSIALAGSYNEQFF,TGTGCCAGTAGTATAGCTCTAGCGGGTTCTTACAATGAGCAGTTCTTC
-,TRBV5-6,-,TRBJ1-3,CASSLSGSSSGNTIYF,TGTGCCAGCAGCTTGTCCGGCTCTAGCTCTGGAAACACCATATATTTT
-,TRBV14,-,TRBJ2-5,CASSQNRDSETQYF,TGTGCCAGCAGCCAGAATCGGGATTCGGAGACCCAGTACTTC
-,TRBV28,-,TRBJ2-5,CASSRVMLQETQYF,TGTGCCAGCAGTAGAGTGATGTTGCAAGAGACCCAGTACTTC
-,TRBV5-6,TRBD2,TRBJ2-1,CASSLYLAGDNEQFF,TGTGCCAGCAGCTTGTACCTAGCGGGAGACAATGAGCAGTTCTTC